This T cell receptor (beta chain) originates from a study of blood T cell repertoires in COVID-19. Living in about two dozen US areas, the participants were between about 18 and 100 years of age. Participant reports of clinical history set cohort assignment. Donors of Cohort 3 who recovered were those that had two negative PCRs, clearance, or symptom resolution. Measured with immunoSEQ multiplex PCR; TCRdb has only the in-frame clones, and not every one. The table shows under 450,000 clones, with over 80% occurring only once. Germline CDR1 reads LNHDA; CDR2 reads SQIVND (reference sequence). The CDR3 is 11 amino acids. Deletions cut 6 bases from V and 4 bases from J, with 6 bases between.

V usage is TRBV19 and J usage is TRBJ1-2, with D unresolved. The sample comprised PBMCs or T cells enriched from blood (not recorded which). The origin of this receptor is a woman between 45 and 65 years old who had recovered from COVID-19. CDR3 region: CASSQFYGYTF. CDR3 bases: TGTGCCAGTAGCCAGTTCTATGGCTACACCTTC. The full variable domain, its missing parts supplied by reference TRBV19 and TRBJ1-2, is DGGITQSPKYLFRKEGQNVTLSCEQNLNHDAMYWYRQDPGQGLRLIYYSQIVNDFQKGDIAEGYSVSREKKESFPLTVTSAQKNPTAFYLCASSQFYGYTFGSGTRLTVV.